One sample yielded the 15 T cell receptor beta chains listed below, sequenced in a study of shared clonotypes between healthy human individuals. Here immunoSEQ multiplex PCR was the method, and the copy in TCRdb shows in-frame clones only, minus some. The sample lists about 670,000 clones, about 78% occurring once. The sequenced material came from memory CD4+ T cells sorted from blood. Stated subset: CD45RA-negative fraction. The receptors stem from a woman in her 30s in good health.

This chain uses TRBV28 with TRBJ2-1; possibly TRBD2 for D (6 bases). Germline CDR1 MDHEN, CDR2 SYDVKM. The CDR3 spans 15 residues. The V end lost 5 bases, the J end lost 4 bases, and 15 bases lay between the germline ends. The DNA of the CDR3 is TGTGCCAGCAGTCCGGGGGTAGCGCGATACAATGAGCAGTTCTTC. Amino acid sequence: CASSPGVARYNEQFF.

The count of this clone is one. The chain has TRBV19 and TRBJ2-7, with TRBD1 identical over 7 bases. There are 13 residues in the CDR3. Germline V lookup: CDR1 LNHDA, CDR2 SQIVND (reference sequence). V lost 5 bases and J lost 0; bases outside the gene matches: 1. Here the CDR3 DNA reads TGTGCCAGTAGTCAGGGGGACTCCTACGAGCAGTACTTC. This encodes CASSQGDSYEQYF.

This clone has just a few counts. Other DNA sequences in the sample encode the same CDR3. The genes are TRBV6-1 and TRBJ2-1; no clear D gene. CDR1 and CDR2 (germline): MNHNS, SASEGT. The CDR3 contains 13 residues. Trimming left V 2 bases short and J 4 bases short, with 6 bases between. The CDR3 reads CASSERRYNEQFF. The CDR3 nucleotides read TGTGCCAGCAGTGAACGGCGATACAATGAGCAGTTCTTC.

Points on this clone: A read error may be the cause here, since a much bigger clone is one base away. The CDR3 loop reads CASSGQGDTEAFF. Here the CDR3 DNA reads TGTGCCAGCAGCGGACAGGGGGACACTGAAGCTTTCTTT. This rearrangement joins TRBV11-2 to TRBJ1-1; TRBD1 agrees at 10 bases. V lost 5 bases and J lost 3; bases outside the gene matches: 0. The CDR3 length is 13 residues. Germline lookup yields CDR1 SGHAT and CDR2 FQNNGV.

The J gene is TRBJ2-7, the V gene TRBV21-1; the table's D gene call, TRBD1, was not cross checked with the DNA. TRBV21-1 is deemed a pseudogene. The CDR3 has 15 amino acids. The DNA of the CDR3 is TGTGCCAGCAGCAACCAGACAGGGGTACCCTACGAGCAGTACTTC. This codes for CASSNQTGVPYEQYF.

V is TRBV5-1 and J is TRBJ2-3; 14 positions match TRBD2. This CDR3 region has 18 residues. The junction had 12 bases not matched to a gene; V was cut back by 4 bases and J by 5 bases. The germline CDR1 and CDR2 sequences are SGHRS and YFSETQ. In DNA form, the CDR3 reads TGCGCCAGCAGCCAGGGAAATACGGGACTAGCGGGAGTAGATACGCAGTATTTT. This codes for CASSQGNTGLAGVDTQYF. The whole variable domain, remainder taken from reference TRBV5-1 and TRBJ2-3, is KAGVTQTPRYLIKTRGQQVTLSCSPISGHRSVSWYQQTPGQGLQFLFEYFSETQRNKGNFPGRFSGRQFSNSRSEMNVSTLELGDSALYLCASSQGNTGLAGVDTQYFGPGTRLTVL.

The rearrangement links TRBV21-1 to TRBJ1-1. TRBV21-1 is a pseudogene segment. This CDR3 region has 13 residues. The DNA of the CDR3 is TGTGCCAGCAGCAACCGGGGGTTGGATGAAGCTTTCTTT. Translation: CASSNRGLDEAFF.

The V call is TRBV19, the J call TRBJ1-5, with 9 bases fitting TRBD1. CDR1 LNHDA and CDR2 SQIVND come from the germline V gene (reference sequence). V dropped 2 bases and J dropped 6; count of bases not matched to a gene: 5. The CDR3 is 15 residues long. CDR3 region: CASSIRTGVFQPQHF. The CDR3 nucleotides are TGTGCCAGTAGTATACGGACAGGGGTGTTTCAGCCCCAGCATTTT.

This rearrangement joins TRBV5-1 to TRBJ2-3; TRBD2 agrees at 13 bases. The CDR3 has 18 residues. Unmatched junction bases numbered 7, after V lost 0 bases and J lost 3 bases. Germline V gene sequence: CDR1 SGHRS, CDR2 YFSETQ. The CDR3 sequence: CASSLDGTSGTLTDTQYF. In DNA form, the CDR3 reads TGCGCCAGCAGCTTGGACGGGACTAGCGGGACGTTAACAGATACGCAGTATTTT.

Note on this clone: Other DNA variants within this sample encode the same CDR3. The V and J genes are TRBV11-2 and TRBJ2-3, with D hard to call. The length of the CDR3 is 11 residues. Germline CDR1 reads SGHAT; CDR2 reads FQNNGV. V was cut by 0 bases and J by 9 bases, with 4 bases left in between. The DNA for the CDR3 is TGTGCCAGCAGCTTAGACTACACGCAGTATTTT. This codes for CASSLDYTQYF.

The chain couples TRBV14 to TRBJ2-7; D may match TRBD1 or TRBD2 (5 bases each). The CDR3 has 15 amino acids. With 7 bases removed from V and 0 bases from J, the gap between germline ends came to 16 bases. Per the germline V gene, CDR1 is SGHDN and CDR2 is FVKESK. CDR3 nucleotides: TGTGCCAGCATCCCGGGGTGGGGGAGCTCCTACGAGCAGTACTTC. Protein product: CASIPGWGSSYEQYF.

This rearrangement joins TRBV7-9 to TRBJ1-4, with D hard to call. The germline V and J ends were trimmed by 4 bases and 7 bases, with 13 bases remaining between them. CDR1 is SEHNR, CDR2 FQNEAQ, per germline (reference sequence). There are 14 residues in the CDR3. CDR3 bases: TGTGCCAGCAGCTGGTACGGGGAGGGTGAAAAACTGTTTTTT. It specifies CASSWYGEGEKLFF.

The chain is built from TRBV28 and TRBJ1-2; 12 bases match TRBD1. The V segment lost 6 bases and the J segment 3 bases; nucleotides outside the gene matches: 5. This CDR3 is built from 15 residues. Germline V gene sequence: CDR1 MDHEN, CDR2 SYDVKM. The CDR3, as DNA: TGTGCCAGCAGCCTTGGGACAGGGGGCCACTATGGCTACACCTTC. Encoded protein: CASSLGTGGHYGYTF.

This chain links TRBV15 with TRBJ1-1; TRBD1 matches at 7 bases. After removal of 5 bases from V and 3 bases from J, the junction contained 9 bases not matched to a gene. The CDR3 extends over 15 amino acids. Germline loops: CDR1 LNHNV, CDR2 YYDKDF (reference sequence). The CDR3 loop is CATSAGDSGHTEAFF. The CDR3 region has the DNA TGTGCCACCAGCGCAGGGGACAGTGGGCACACTGAAGCTTTCTTT.

The rearrangement uses TRBV28 and TRBJ2-7; D is ambiguous. Trimming pared 5 bases from V and 6 bases from J, leaving 11 bases between. This CDR3 spans 12 amino acids. From germline, CDR1 is MDHEN and CDR2 SYDVKM. CDR3 protein: CASSRVHSEQYF. The CDR3, as DNA: TGTGCCAGCAGTCGAGTTCATTCCGAGCAGTACTTC. Full variable domain (rest looked up from reference TRBV28 and TRBJ2-7): DVKVTQSSRYLVKRTGEKVFLECVQDMDHENMFWYRQDPGLGLRLIYFSYDVKMKEKGDIPEGYSVSREKKERFSLILESASTNQTSMYLCASSRVHSEQYFGPGTRLTVT.